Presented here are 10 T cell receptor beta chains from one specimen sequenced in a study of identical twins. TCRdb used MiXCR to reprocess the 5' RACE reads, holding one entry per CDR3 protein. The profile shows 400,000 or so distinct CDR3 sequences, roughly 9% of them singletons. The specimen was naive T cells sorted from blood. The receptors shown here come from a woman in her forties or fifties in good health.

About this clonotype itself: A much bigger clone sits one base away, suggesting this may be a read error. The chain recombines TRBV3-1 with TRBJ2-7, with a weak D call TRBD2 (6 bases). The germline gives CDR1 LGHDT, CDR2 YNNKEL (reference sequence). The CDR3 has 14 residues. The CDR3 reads CASNQGGRINEQYV. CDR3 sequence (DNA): TGTGCCAGCAACCAAGGAGGGAGAATAAACGAGCAGTACGTC.

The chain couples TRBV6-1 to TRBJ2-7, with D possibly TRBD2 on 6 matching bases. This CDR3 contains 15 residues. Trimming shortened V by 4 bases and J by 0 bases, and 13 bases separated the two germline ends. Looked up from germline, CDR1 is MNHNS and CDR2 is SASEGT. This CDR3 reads CASSVGLWGSYEQYV. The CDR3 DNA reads TGTGCCAGCAGTGTCGGACTATGGGGCTCCTACGAGCAGTACGTC.

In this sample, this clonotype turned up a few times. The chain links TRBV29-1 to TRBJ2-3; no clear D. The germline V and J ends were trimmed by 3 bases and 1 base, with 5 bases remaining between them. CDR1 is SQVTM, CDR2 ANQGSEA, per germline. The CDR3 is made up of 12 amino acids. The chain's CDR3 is CSVDDRTDTQYF. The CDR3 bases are TGCAGCGTTGACGACCGCACAGATACGCAGTATTTT.

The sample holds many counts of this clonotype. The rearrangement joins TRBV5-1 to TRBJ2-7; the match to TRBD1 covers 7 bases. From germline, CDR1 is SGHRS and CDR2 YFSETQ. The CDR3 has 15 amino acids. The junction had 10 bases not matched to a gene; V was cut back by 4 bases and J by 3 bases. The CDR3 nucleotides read TGCGCCAGCAGCGTAACCGGGACAGACCTCTACGAGCAGTACTTC. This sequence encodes CASSVTGTDLYEQYF.

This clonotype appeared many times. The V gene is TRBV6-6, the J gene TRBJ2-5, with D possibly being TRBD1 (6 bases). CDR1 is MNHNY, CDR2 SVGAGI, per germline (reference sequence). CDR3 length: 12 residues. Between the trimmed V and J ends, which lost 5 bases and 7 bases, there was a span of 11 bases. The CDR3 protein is CASSHLQGTQYF. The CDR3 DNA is TGTGCCAGCAGTCATTTACAGGGGACCCAGTACTTC.

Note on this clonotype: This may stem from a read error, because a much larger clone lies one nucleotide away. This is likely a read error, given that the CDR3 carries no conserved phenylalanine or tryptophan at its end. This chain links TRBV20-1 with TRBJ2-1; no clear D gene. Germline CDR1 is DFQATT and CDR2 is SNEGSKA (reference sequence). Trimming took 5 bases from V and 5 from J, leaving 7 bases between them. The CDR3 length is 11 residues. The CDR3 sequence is CSAPHNNEQFC. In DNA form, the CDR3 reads TGCAGTGCTCCACATAACAATGAGCAGTTCTGC.

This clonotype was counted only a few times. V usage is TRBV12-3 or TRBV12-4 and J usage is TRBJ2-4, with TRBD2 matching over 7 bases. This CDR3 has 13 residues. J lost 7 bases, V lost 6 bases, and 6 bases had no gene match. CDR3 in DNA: TGTGCCAGCAGGCCGGGACTAAATAACATTCAGTACTTC. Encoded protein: CASRPGLNNIQYF.

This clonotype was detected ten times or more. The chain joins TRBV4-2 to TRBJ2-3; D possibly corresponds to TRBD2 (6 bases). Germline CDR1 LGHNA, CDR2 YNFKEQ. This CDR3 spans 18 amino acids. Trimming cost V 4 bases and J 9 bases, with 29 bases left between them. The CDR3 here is CASSLIGGTSTDRETQYF. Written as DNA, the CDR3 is TGTGCCAGCAGCCTAATTGGGGGGACCAGCACAGACCGGGAAACGCAGTATTTT.

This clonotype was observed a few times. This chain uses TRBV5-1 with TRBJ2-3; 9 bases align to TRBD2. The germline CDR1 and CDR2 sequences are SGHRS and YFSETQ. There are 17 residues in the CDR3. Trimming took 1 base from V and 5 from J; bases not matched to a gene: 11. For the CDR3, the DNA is TGCGCCAGCAGCTTGAATATAGGCGGGAGGGTCGAAGATACGCAGTATTTT. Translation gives CASSLNIGGRVEDTQYF.

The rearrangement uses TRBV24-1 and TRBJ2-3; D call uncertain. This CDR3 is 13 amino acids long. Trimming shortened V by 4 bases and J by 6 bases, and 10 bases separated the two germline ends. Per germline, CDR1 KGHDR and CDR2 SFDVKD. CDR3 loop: CATSDPYGDTQYF. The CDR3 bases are TGTGCCACCAGTGACCCGTACGGGGATACGCAGTATTTT.